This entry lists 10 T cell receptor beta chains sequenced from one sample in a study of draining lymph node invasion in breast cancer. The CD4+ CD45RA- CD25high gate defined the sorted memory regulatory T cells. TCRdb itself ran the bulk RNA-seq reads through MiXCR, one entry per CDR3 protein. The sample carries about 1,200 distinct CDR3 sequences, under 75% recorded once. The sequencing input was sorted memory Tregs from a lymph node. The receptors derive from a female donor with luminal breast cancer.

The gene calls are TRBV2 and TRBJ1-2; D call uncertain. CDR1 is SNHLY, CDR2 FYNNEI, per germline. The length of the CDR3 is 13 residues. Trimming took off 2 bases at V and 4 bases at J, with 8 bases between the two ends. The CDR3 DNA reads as TGTGCCAGCAGTGAACAGAGGGCCTATGGCTACACCTTC. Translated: CASSEQRAYGYTF.

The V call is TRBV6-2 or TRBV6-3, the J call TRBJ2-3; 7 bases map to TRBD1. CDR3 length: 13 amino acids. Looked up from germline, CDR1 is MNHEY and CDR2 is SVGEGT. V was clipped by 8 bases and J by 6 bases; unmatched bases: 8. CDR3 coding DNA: TGTGCCAGCGGGACAGCCGAGGGGGATACGCAGTATTTT. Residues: CASGTAEGDTQYF.

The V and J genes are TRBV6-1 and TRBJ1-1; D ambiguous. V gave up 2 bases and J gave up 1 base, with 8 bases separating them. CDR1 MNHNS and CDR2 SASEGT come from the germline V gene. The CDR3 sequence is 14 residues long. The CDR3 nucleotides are TGTGCCAGCAGTGAAATAATGGGGAACACTGAAGCTTTCTTT. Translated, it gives CASSEIMGNTEAFF.

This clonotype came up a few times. The CDR3 sequence: CAWSPGARREETQYF. CDR3 DNA sequence: TGTGCCTGGAGTCCCGGCGCAAGACGGGAGGAGACCCAGTACTTC. The V gene is TRBV30, the J gene TRBJ2-5; D is possibly TRBD2 (6 bases). V lost 2 bases to trimming and J lost 5 bases, with 18 bases between them. CDR3 length: 15 amino acids. The germline V gene encodes CDR1 GTSNPN and CDR2 SVGIG (reference sequence).

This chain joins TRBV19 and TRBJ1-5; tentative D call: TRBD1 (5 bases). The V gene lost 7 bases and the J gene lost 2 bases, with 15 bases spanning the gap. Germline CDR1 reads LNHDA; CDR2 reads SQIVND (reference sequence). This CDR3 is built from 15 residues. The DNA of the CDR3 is TGTGCCAGTACAAGGGGTTCAATGGGCAATCAGCCCCAGCATTTT. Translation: CASTRGSMGNQPQHF.

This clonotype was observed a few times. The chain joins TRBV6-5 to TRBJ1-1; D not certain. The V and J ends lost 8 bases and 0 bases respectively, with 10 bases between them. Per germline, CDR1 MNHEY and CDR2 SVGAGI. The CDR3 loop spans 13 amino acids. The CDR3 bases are TGTGCCAGCGCGCTCGGGGTGAACACTGAAGCTTTCTTT. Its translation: CASALGVNTEAFF.

The CDR3 nucleotides read TGCGCCAGCAGTGGGCTAGCGGAGACCCAGTACTTC. It is translated as CASSGLAETQYF. The genes are TRBV5-1 and TRBJ2-5, with D possibly TRBD2 on 6 matching bases. This CDR3 is built from 12 residues. Trimming removed 5 bases from V and 5 bases from J, with 10 bases in between. Germline V lookup: CDR1 SGHRS, CDR2 YFSETQ.

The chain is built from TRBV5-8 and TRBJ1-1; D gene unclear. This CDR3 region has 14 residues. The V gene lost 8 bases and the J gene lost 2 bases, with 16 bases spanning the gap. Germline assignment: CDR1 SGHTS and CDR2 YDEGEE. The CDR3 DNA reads TGTGCCAGTTTTAGGCCAGACCCTAACACTGAAGCTTTCTTT. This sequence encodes CASFRPDPNTEAFF. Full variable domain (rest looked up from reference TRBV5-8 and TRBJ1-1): EAGVTQSPTHLIKTRGQQATLRCSPISGHTSVYWYQQALGLGLQFLLWYDEGEERNRGNFPPRFSGRQFPNYSSELNVNALELEDSALYLCASFRPDPNTEAFFGQGTRLTVV.

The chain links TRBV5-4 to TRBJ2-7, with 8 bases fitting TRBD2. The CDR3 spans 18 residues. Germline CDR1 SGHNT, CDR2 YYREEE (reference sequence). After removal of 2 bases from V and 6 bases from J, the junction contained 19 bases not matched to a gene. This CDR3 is CASSFPRGGTARNVEQYF. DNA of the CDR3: TGTGCCAGCAGCTTTCCCCGGGGGGGGACGGCCCGAAACGTCGAGCAGTACTTC.

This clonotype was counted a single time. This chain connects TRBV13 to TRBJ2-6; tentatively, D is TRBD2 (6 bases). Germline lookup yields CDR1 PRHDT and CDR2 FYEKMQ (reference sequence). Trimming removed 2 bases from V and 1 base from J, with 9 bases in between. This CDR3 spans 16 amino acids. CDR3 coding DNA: TGTGCCAGCAGCTTAATGAGCGGGTCTGGGGCCAACGTCCTGACTTTC. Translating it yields CASSLMSGSGANVLTF.